The source of this T cell receptor beta chain is a study of blood T cell repertoires in COVID-19. From germline, CDR1 is SGHNT and CDR2 YYREEE (reference sequence). The V and J ends lost 0 bases and 6 bases respectively, with 15 bases between them. The CDR3 contains 16 residues. Here immunoSEQ multiplex PCR was the method, and the copy in TCRdb shows in-frame clones only, minus some. The sample has 250,000 to 300,000 clones; roughly nine tenths are singletons. This TCR was sampled from a man aged 18 to 30 with active or convalescent COVID-19. Source material: peripheral blood. The V call is TRBV5-4, the J call TRBJ2-2; D is possibly TRBD1 (5 bases). The CDR3 sequence is CASSLDLGVSAGELFF. Written as DNA, the CDR3 is TGTGCCAGCAGCTTGGACCTAGGGGTTTCCGCCGGGGAGCTGTTTTTT.